Sequencing of this T cell receptor (beta chain) was carried out in a study of shared clonotypes between healthy human individuals. Repertoires were generated with immunoSEQ multiplex PCR, while TCRdb's copy carries only in-frame clones and drops some. The repertoire has around 500,000 clones, about 85% of them found once; the top ten carry 13%. The CDR3 loop spans 16 amino acids. J gave up 4 bases and V 5 bases, and 8 bases lay outside the gene matches. Looked up from germline, CDR1 is SGHAT and CDR2 is FQNNGV. Genomic DNA from unsorted samples was obtained from approximately 96 million PBMCs (per sample).

Material for sequencing was PBMCs. This TCR was sampled from a woman in her thirties or forties in good health. Some clones in this sample may be carry-over from other donors' samples. The chain employs TRBV11-2 and TRBJ2-3; TRBD1 matches at 11 bases. In DNA, the CDR3 is TGTGCCAGCAGCAAGCGGACAGGGGGCCAGGCAGATACGCAGTATTTT. Encoded protein: CASSKRTGGQADTQYF.